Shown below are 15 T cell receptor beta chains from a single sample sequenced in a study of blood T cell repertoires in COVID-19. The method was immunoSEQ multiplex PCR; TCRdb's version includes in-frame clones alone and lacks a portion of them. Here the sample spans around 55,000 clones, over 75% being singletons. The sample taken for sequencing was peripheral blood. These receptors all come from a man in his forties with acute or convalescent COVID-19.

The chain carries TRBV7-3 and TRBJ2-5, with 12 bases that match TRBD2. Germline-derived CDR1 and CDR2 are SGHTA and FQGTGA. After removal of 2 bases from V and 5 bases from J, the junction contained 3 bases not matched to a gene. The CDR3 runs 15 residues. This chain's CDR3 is CASSLGLAGGETQYF. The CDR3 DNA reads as TGTGCCAGCAGCTTAGGGCTAGCGGGAGGGGAGACCCAGTACTTC. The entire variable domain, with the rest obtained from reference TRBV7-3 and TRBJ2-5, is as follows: GAGVSQTPSNKVTEKGKYVELRCDPISGHTALYWYRQSLGQGPEFLIYFQGTGAADDSGLPNDRFFAVRPEGSVSTLKIQRTERGDSAVYLCASSLGLAGGETQYFGPGTRLLVL.

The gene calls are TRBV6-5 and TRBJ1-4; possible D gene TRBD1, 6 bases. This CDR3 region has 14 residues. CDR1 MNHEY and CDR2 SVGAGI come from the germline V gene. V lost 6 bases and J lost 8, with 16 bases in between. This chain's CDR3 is CASRLQGQREKLFF. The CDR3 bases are TGTGCCAGCAGGTTACAGGGCCAGAGGGAAAAACTGTTTTTT.

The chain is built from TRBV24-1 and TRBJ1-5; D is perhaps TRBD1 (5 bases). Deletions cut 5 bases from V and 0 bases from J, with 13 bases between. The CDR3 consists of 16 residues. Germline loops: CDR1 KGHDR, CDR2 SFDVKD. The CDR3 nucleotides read TGTGCCACCAGTGGGAGAGGGACTGATAGCAATCAGCCCCAGCATTTT. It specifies CATSGRGTDSNQPQHF.

CDR3 loop: CASSYPGQATGTEAFF. The CDR3 nucleotides are TGTGCCAGCAGTTACCCCGGACAGGCCACGGGCACTGAAGCTTTCTTT. The V and J genes are TRBV6-5 and TRBJ1-1; 7 nucleotides agree with TRBD1. The CDR3 loop spans 16 amino acids. CDR1 is MNHEY, CDR2 SVGAGI, per germline. V trimming: 2 bases; J trimming: 4 bases; junction bases outside the gene matches: 10.

The CDR3 nucleotides are TGCGCCAGCAGTAGAGTCGGGGAGACCCAGTACTTC. Its protein product is CASSRVGETQYF. The chain couples TRBV5-1 to TRBJ2-5; D ambiguous. This CDR3 spans 12 amino acids. V dropped 5 bases and J dropped 5 bases, with 10 bases sitting between them. The V gene's germline CDR1 is SGHRS and CDR2 YFSETQ.

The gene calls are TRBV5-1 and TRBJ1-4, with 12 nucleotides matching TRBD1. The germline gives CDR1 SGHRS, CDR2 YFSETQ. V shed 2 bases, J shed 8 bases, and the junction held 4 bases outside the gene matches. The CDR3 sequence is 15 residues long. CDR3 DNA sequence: TGCGCCAGCAGCTTCGGGGACAGGGGGCTAGAAAAACTGTTTTTT. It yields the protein CASSFGDRGLEKLFF.

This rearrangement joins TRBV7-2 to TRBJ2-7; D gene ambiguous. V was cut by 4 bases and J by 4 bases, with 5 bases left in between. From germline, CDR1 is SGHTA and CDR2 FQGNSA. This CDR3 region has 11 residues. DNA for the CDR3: TGTGCCAGCAGCTCCCAGTACGAGCAGTACTTC. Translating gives CASSSQYEQYF.

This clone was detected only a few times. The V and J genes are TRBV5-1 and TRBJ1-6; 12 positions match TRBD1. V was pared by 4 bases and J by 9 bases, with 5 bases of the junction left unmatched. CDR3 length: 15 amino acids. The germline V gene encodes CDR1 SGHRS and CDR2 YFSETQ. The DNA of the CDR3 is TGCGCCAGCAGCAGGGGGACAGGGGGCCTTTCACCCCTCCACTTT. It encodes CASSRGTGGLSPLHF.

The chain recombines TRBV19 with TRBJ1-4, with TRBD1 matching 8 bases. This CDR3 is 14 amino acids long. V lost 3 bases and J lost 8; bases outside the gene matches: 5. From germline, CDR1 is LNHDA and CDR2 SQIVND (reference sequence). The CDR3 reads CASSIRQGQEKLFF. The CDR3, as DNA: TGTGCCAGTAGTATTAGACAGGGGCAGGAAAAACTGTTTTTT.

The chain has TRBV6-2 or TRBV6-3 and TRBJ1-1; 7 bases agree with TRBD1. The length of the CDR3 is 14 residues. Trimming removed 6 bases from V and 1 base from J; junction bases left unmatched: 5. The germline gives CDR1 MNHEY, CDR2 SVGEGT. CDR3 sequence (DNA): TGTGCCAGCAGCTGGGACAGTCCGAACACTGAAGCTTTCTTT. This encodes CASSWDSPNTEAFF.

The CDR3, as DNA: TGTGCCATCCGGAGTAACTATGGCTACACCTTC. Protein product: CAIRSNYGYTF. This sequence joins TRBV11-2 and TRBJ1-2; D remains unclear. V was clipped by 10 bases and J by 1 base, with 7 bases between them. Germline CDR1 reads SGHAT; CDR2 reads FQNNGV. The CDR3 length is 11 residues.

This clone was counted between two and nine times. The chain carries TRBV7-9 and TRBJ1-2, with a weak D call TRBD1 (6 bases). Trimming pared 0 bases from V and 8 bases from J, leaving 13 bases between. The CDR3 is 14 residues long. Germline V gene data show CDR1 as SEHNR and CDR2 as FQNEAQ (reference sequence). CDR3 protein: CASSLADSPRGYTF. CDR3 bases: TGTGCCAGCAGCTTAGCGGACAGTCCGCGGGGCTACACCTTC. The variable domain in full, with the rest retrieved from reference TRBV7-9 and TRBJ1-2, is DTGVSQNPRHKITKRGQNVTFRCDPISEHNRLYWYRQTLGQGPEFLTYFQNEAQLEKSRLLSDRFSAERPKGSFSTLEIQRTEQGDSAMYLCASSLADSPRGYTFGSGTRLTVV.

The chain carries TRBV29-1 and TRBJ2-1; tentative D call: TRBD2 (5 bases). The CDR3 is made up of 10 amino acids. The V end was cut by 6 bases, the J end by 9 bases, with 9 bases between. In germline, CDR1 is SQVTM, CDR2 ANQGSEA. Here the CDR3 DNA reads TGCAGCGTCCCGGCGGGTGAGCAGTTCTTC. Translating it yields CSVPAGEQFF.

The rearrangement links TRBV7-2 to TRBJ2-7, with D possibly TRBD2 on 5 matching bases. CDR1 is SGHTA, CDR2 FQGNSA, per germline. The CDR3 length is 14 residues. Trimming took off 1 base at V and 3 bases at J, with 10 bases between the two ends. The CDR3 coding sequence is TGTGCCAGCAGCTTAGTTCTAGGAGGCTACGAGCAGTACTTC. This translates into CASSLVLGGYEQYF.

CDR3 in amino acids: CATRGGRNTEAFF. CDR3 in DNA: TGTGCCACCCGGGGAGGGAGAAACACTGAAGCTTTCTTT. The chain joins TRBV24-1 to TRBJ1-1, with D uncertain. Germline CDR1 and CDR2: KGHDR and SFDVKD. V was shortened by 9 bases and J by 2 bases, with 12 bases between the two germline ends. The CDR3 is made up of 13 amino acids.